This section outlines one TCR beta chain sequence together with its context. Produced via immunoSEQ multiplex PCR; TCRdb's table is partial and in-frame only. The sample carries some 62,000 clones, about 90% recorded once. This entry comes from a study of T cell changes during pregnancy in multiple sclerosis. The input for sequencing was peripheral blood, taken in the second trimester of pregnancy. This TCR was recovered from a female donor in good health, enrolled as a control in a pregnancy study.

For the CDR3, the DNA is TGTGCCAGCAGCCCTACTAGAAACACCGGGGAGCTGTTTTTT. This codes for CASSPTRNTGELFF. V usage is TRBV5-4 and J usage is TRBJ2-2, with D possibly TRBD2 on 5 matching bases. This CDR3 spans 14 amino acids. V was clipped by 4 bases and J by 2 bases, with 9 bases between them. CDR1 and CDR2 from the germline V gene are SGHNT and YYREEE (reference sequence).